This T cell receptor (beta chain) stems from a study of CXCR3-negative and CXCR3-positive naive CD8 T cells. Germline CDR1 reads SGHTA; CDR2 reads FQGNSA. CDR3 length: 11 residues. 5' RACE with UMI labels generated the TRB cDNA libraries. TCRdb re-called the 5' RACE reads; every CDR3 protein appears as one record, without DNA. The sample data list some 140,000 distinct CDR3 sequences. In the case of this clonotype: Antigen: not known.

General study findings and limits: Researchers report CXCR3 expression partially decreased after cryopreservation, with fresh PBMCs used in most assays. Relative to CXCR3-negative naive cells, CXCR3-positive naive cells had more hydrophobic TRB CDR3s.

This clonotype was obtained from a human donor in good health. Some clones in this sample may be carry-over from other donors' samples. This chain joins TRBV7-2 and TRBJ2-2. The source material was naive CXCR3+ CD8+ T cells from blood. Indicated subset: CD45RO-CCR7+CD27+CD95- naive CD8+ T cells expressing CXCR3 (TNR3+). CDR3 loop: CASSDTGELFF.